The rows below give T cell receptor beta chains drawn from one sample of a study of T-cell memory formation after mild COVID-19. One entry per CDR3 protein results from TCRdb running MiXCR on the 5' RACE reads. The sample includes about 190,000 distinct CDR3 sequences, around 25% of them seen just once. Sample: PBMCs or a T cell subset sorted from them (not recorded which). These receptors were collected from an adult woman who had mild COVID-19 (a few samples of this study predate the infection). Cell type and time point are not known. Both conserved end residues are part of each CDR3. The D gene is left open where the match is weak. Clone size is shown for a subset of rows, as once, few, many or a class of expanded clone.

clone_size j_call v_call d_call cdr3_nt cdr3_aa
- TRBJ2-3 TRBV30 TRBD2 TGTGCCTGGAGTGTTTCGGGAGGAAGAACAGATACGCAGTATTTT CAWSVSGGRTDTQYF
few TRBJ2-7 TRBV6-2/TRBV6-3 TRBD1 TGTGCCAGCAGAAGGCCGACAGGGGGGGGGTCCTACGAGCAGTACTTC CASRRPTGGGSYEQYF
- TRBJ2-1 TRBV5-4 TRBD1 TGTGCCACTAAGGACAGGAACAATGAGCAGTTCTTC CATKDRNNEQFF
- TRBJ2-1 TRBV6-6 - TGTGCCAGCAGTTCGCAGGCTCTAGGGGTAAATGAGCAGTTCTTC CASSSQALGVNEQFF
- TRBJ1-5 TRBV27 TRBD1 TGTGCCAGCAGTGAAACAGGGGGTAATCAGCCCCAGCATTTT CASSETGGNQPQHF
few TRBJ1-1 TRBV14 - TGTGCCAGCAGCCAAGTTCTTGGGGGAGGGATGAACACTGAAGCTTTCTTT CASSQVLGGGMNTEAFF
- TRBJ1-1 TRBV5-1 TRBD1 TGCGCCAGCAGCCGAACGTTACAGGGGATTGAAGCTTTCTTT CASSRTLQGIEAFF
- TRBJ1-4 TRBV5-1 TRBD1 TGCGCCAGCAGCCACGGGACAGGGCAAACTAATGAAAAACTGTTTTTT CASSHGTGQTNEKLFF
few TRBJ1-2 TRBV6-1 - TGTGCCAGCAGTCAGGTTAACTATGGCTACACCTTC CASSQVNYGYTF
few TRBJ2-3 TRBV12-3/TRBV12-4 - TGTGCCAGCAGTAAGAAAAAAGCGGGCACAGATACGCAGTATTTT CASSKKKAGTDTQYF
- TRBJ2-7 TRBV11-1 - TGTGCCAGCAGCCGCGTTGGCTACGAGCAGTACTTC CASSRVGYEQYF
- TRBJ2-1 TRBV4-1 TRBD2 TGCGCCAGCAGCCAAGAAGCGACTAGCGGCTACAATGAGCAGTTCTTC CASSQEATSGYNEQFF
few TRBJ1-1 TRBV20-1 - TGCAGTGCTAGAGATTTCAGTCTGAACACTGAAGCTTTCTTT CSARDFSLNTEAFF
- TRBJ2-2 TRBV24-1 TRBD2 TGTGCCACCAGTGTTAGGACTAGCGGGATTGGGGAGCTGTTTTTT CATSVRTSGIGELFF
few TRBJ2-7 TRBV7-2 - TGTGCCAGCAGCCCCCCTGGGGCCTACGAGCAGTACTTC CASSPPGAYEQYF
few TRBJ2-1 TRBV5-6 TRBD1 TGTGCCAGCAGCTCGACAGGGCGAATATACAATGAGCAGTTCTTC CASSSTGRIYNEQFF
few TRBJ2-5 TRBV20-1 TRBD2 TGCAGTGCTAGAGACTTCGCGATAGCGGGGGGCCCTGTCAAGACCCAGTACTTC CSARDFAIAGGPVKTQYF
- TRBJ2-6 TRBV29-1 - TGCAGCGTCTCCGCATGGGACGGACGCTCTGGGGCCAACGTCCTGACTTTC CSVSAWDGRSGANVLTF
few TRBJ1-2 TRBV12-3/TRBV12-4 - TGTGCCAGCAGTCGGTCCGGCTATGGCTACACCTTC CASSRSGYGYTF
few TRBJ2-1 TRBV7-8 TRBD2 TGTGCCAGCAGCTTCGCGAGGAGGGAGGGTGAGCAGTTCTTC CASSFARREGEQFF
- TRBJ2-1 TRBV12-3/TRBV12-4 - TGTGCCAGCAGTTTGGCGGGGAACTATGAGCAGTTCTTC CASSLAGNYEQFF
- TRBJ2-1 TRBV12-5 TRBD1 TGTGCTAGTGGTTTCCAGGACAGGTATGGGGAGCAGTTCTTC CASGFQDRYGEQFF
- TRBJ2-3 TRBV7-2 - TGTGCCAGCAGCTTTGCAGCCACAGATACGCAGTATTTT CASSFAATDTQYF
few TRBJ2-7 TRBV5-6 TRBD1 TGTGCCAGCAGCTCCACTATTTTACGCCGGGACAGGCTCATCGAGCAGTACTTC CASSSTILRRDRLIEQYF
few TRBJ2-3 TRBV4-2 - TGTGCCAGCAGCCAACACCAGGGAGGCGGGCCAAGCACAGATACGCAGTATTTT CASSQHQGGGPSTDTQYF
many TRBJ2-2 TRBV13 TRBD1 TGTGCCAGCAGCCCGGGACAGGGGAGCACCGGGGAGCTGTTTTTT CASSPGQGSTGELFF
- TRBJ1-5 TRBV12-3/TRBV12-4 - TGTGCCAGCTCCCCGGGGGATACTAAGCCCCAGCATTTT CASSPGDTKPQHF
many TRBJ2-3 TRBV5-1 - TGTGCCAGCAGTTTAGGGCAGAGCACAGATACGCAGTATTTT CASSLGQSTDTQYF
- TRBJ2-1 TRBV6-6 TRBD2 TGTGCCAGCAGCCTCACTAGCGGCTCCTACAATGAGCAGTTCTTC CASSLTSGSYNEQFF
- TRBJ2-3 TRBV5-1 - TGCGCCAGCACATCGGGGAGAACAGATACGCAGTATTTT CASTSGRTDTQYF
many TRBJ2-1 TRBV7-2 TRBD1 TGTGCCAGCAGCCCCACGGCCGGACAGGGCAATGAGCAGTTCTTC CASSPTAGQGNEQFF